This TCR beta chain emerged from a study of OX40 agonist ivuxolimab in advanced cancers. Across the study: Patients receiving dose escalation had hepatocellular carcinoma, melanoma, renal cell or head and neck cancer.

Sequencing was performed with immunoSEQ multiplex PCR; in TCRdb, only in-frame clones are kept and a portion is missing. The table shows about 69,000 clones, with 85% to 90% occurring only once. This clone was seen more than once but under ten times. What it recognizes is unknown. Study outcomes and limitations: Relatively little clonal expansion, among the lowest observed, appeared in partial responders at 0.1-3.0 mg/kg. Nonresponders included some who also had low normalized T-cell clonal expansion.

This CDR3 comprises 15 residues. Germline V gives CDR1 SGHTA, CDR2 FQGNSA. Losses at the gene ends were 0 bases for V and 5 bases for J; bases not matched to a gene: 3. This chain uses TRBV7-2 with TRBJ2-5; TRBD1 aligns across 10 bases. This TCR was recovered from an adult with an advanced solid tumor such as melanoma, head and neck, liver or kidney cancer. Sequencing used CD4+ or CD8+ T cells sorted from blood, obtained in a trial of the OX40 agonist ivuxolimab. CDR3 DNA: TGTGCCAGCAGCTTAGCTTCGGGACAGGGGGAGACCCAGTACTTC. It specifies CASSLASGQGETQYF.